Each of the 2 T cell receptor beta chains below was sequenced from the same sample in a study of OX40 agonist ivuxolimab in advanced cancers. Sequencing used immunoSEQ multiplex PCR; TCRdb keeps in-frame clones, though not all of them. The data contain roughly 20,000 clones, 79% of them seen just once; the ten biggest clones take up 33%. The specimen was CD4+ or CD8+ T cells sorted from blood, collected in a trial of the OX40 agonist ivuxolimab. The receptors were sampled from an adult with an advanced solid tumor such as melanoma, head and neck, liver or kidney cancer.

V and J are TRBV6-5 and TRBJ2-5; no definite D call. Deletions cut 1 base from V and 1 base from J, with 10 bases between. From germline, CDR1 is MNHEY and CDR2 SVGAGI. The CDR3 loop spans 15 amino acids. The CDR3 DNA follows: TGTGCCAGCAGTTACTTGTATCGCGGCCAAGAGACCCAGTACTTC. Translated, it gives CASSYLYRGQETQYF.

The chain recombines TRBV5-1 with TRBJ2-2; no definite D call. The CDR3 totals 13 residues. Germline values: CDR1 SGHRS, CDR2 YFSETQ. The V end lost 1 base, the J end lost 3 bases, and 4 bases lay between the germline ends. The CDR3 is CASSLTDTGELFF. The CDR3 region has the DNA TGCGCCAGCAGCTTGACAGACACCGGGGAGCTGTTTTTT.